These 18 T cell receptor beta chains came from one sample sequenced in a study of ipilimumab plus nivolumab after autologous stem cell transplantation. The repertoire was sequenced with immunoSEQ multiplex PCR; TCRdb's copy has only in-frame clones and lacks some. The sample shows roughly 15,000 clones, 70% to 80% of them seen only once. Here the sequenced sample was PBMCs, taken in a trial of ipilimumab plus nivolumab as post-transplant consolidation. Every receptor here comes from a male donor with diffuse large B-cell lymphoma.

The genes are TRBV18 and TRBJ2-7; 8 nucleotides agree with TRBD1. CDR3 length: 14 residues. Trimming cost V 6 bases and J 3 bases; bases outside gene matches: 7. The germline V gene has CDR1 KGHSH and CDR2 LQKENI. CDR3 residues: CASSSGQGDYEQYF. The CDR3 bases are TGTGCCAGCTCGAGCGGACAGGGAGACTACGAGCAGTACTTC.

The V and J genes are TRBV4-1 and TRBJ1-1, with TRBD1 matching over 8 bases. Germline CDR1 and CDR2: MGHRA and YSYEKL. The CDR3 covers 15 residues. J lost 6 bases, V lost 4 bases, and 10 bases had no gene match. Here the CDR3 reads CASSRPGGSLPEAFF. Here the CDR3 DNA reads TGCGCCAGCAGCCGTCCAGGGGGCTCCTTGCCTGAAGCTTTCTTT.

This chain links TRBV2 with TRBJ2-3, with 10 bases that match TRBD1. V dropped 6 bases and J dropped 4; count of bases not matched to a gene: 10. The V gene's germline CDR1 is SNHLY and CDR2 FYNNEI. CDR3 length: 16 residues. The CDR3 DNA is TGTGCCAGCAGGAGACAGGGACAGGGGTTTGCAGATACGCAGTATTTT. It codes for CASRRQGQGFADTQYF.

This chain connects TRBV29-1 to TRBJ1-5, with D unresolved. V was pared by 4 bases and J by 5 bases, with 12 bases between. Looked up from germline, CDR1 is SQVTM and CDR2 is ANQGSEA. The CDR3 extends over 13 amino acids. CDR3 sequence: CSVGSGIDQPQHF. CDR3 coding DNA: TGCAGCGTTGGATCGGGTATAGATCAGCCCCAGCATTTT.

CDR3 protein: CASSLRISTRGSYNEQFF. The CDR3 bases are TGTGCCAGCAGCTTACGAATTAGTACGCGGGGGTCCTACAATGAGCAGTTCTTC. The chain carries TRBV5-6 and TRBJ2-1, with TRBD2 matching over 7 bases. V lost 2 bases to trimming and J lost 1 base; unmatched junction nucleotides: 12. The germline V gene encodes CDR1 SGHDT and CDR2 YYEEEE. This CDR3 has 18 residues.

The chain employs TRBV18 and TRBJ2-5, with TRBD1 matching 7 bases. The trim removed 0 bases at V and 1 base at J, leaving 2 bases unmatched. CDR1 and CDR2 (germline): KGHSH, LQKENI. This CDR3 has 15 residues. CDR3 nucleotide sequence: TGTGCCAGCTCACCACCCGACAGGGCCCAAGAGACCCAGTACTTC. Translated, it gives CASSPPDRAQETQYF.

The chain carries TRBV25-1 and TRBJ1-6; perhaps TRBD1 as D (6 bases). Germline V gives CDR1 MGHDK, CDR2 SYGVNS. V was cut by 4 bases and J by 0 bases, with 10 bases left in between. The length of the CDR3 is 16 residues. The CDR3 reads CASSATGSSYNSPLHF. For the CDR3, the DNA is TGTGCCAGCAGTGCTACAGGGAGCTCCTATAATTCACCCCTCCACTTT.

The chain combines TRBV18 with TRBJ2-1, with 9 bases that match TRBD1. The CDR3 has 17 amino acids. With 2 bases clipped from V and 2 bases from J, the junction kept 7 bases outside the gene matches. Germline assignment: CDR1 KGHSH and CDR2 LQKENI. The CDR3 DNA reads TGTGCCAGCTCACCAGGGGTGGGACAGGGTACCTACAATGAGCAGTTCTTC. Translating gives CASSPGVGQGTYNEQFF.

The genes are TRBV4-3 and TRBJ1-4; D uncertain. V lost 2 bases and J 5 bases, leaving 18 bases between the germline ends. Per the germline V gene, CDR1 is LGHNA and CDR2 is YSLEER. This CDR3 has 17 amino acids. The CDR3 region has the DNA TGCGCCAGCAGCCAATCTTATAACGTGGTCAAGAATGAAAAACTGTTTTTT. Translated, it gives CASSQSYNVVKNEKLFF.

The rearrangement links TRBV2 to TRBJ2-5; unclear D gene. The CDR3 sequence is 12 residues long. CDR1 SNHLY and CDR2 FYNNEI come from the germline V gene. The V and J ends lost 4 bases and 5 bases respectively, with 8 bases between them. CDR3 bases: TGTGCCAGCAGTGTTCTGTCGGAGACCCAGTACTTC. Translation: CASSVLSETQYF.

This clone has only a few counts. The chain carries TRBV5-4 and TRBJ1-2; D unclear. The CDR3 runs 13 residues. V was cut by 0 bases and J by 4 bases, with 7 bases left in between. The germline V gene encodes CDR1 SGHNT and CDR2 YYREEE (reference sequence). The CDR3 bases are TGTGCCAGCAGCTTGGAGGGCTTCTATGGCTACACCTTC. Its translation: CASSLEGFYGYTF.

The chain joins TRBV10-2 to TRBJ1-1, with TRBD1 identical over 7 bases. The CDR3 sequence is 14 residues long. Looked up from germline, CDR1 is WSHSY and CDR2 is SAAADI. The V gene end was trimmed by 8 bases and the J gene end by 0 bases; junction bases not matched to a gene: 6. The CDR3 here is CASGEGQMNTEAFF. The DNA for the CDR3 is TGCGCCAGCGGGGAGGGACAGATGAACACTGAAGCTTTCTTT.

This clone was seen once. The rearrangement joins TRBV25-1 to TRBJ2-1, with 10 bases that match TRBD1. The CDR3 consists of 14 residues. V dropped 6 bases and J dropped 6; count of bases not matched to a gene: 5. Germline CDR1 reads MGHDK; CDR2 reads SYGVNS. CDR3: CASRWTGGGNEQFF. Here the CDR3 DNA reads TGTGCCAGCAGGTGGACAGGGGGAGGCAATGAGCAGTTCTTC.

The DNA of the CDR3 is TGCGCCAGCAGACGACTAGCGGACTCGACCTACGAGCAGTACTTC. It encodes CASRRLADSTYEQYF. V is TRBV23-1 and J is TRBJ2-7; 9 bases map to TRBD2. TRBV23-1 qualifies as an ORF whose function is uncertain. The junction had 8 bases not matched to a gene; V was cut back by 6 bases and J by 2 bases. The CDR3 has 15 residues.

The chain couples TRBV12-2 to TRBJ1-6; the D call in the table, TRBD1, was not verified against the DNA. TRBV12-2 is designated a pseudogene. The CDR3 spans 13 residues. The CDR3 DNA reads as TGTGCCAGCAGCTCGAGGGGGTATTCACCCCTCCACTTT. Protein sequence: CASSSRGYSPLHF.

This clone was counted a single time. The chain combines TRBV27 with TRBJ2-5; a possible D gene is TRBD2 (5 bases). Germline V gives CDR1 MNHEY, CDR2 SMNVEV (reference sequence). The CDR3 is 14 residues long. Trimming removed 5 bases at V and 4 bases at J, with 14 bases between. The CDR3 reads CASSPLTGGETQYF. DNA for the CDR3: TGTGCCAGCAGTCCCCTAACCGGAGGAGAGACCCAGTACTTC.

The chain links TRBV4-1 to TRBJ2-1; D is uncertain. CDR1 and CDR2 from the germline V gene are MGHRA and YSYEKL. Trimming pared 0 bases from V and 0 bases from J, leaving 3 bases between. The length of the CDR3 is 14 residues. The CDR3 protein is CASSQEDSYNEQFF. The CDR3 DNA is TGCGCCAGCAGCCAAGAGGACTCCTACAATGAGCAGTTCTTC.

The CDR3 region is CASSKHGITEAFF. CDR3 in DNA: TGTGCCAGCAGCAAACACGGAATCACTGAAGCTTTCTTT. V usage is TRBV7-2 and J usage is TRBJ1-1; D is unresolved. V dropped 5 bases and J dropped 4 bases, with 11 bases sitting between them. This CDR3 is 13 amino acids long. Germline V lookup: CDR1 SGHTA, CDR2 FQGNSA. The variable domain in full, completed from reference TRBV7-2 and TRBJ1-1, reads GAGVSQSPSNKVTEKGKDVELRCDPISGHTALYWYRQSLGQGLEFLIYFQGNSAPDKSGLPSDRFSAERTGGSVSTLTIQRTQQEDSAVYLCASSKHGITEAFFGQGTRLTVV.